The sequence of this T cell receptor (beta chain) was determined in a study of post-analysis software for immune sequencing data. On the study more broadly: The disease courses spanned relapsing-remitting, secondary progressive and progressive-relapsing forms of multiple sclerosis.

Study outcomes and limitations: When the samples were clustered directly with F measure, those that had been prepared in the same batch showed strong co-clustering. Controls' normalized Chao1 diversity significantly exceeded that of multiple sclerosis patients. Elevated frequency relative to controls characterized a handful of TRBV segments in patients, TRBV5-6, TRBV5-1 and TRBV20-1 among them.

Comment on this clonotype: What it binds is unknown.

Tagging with unique molecular identifiers was a feature of the TCR beta cDNA libraries. About 500,000 cDNA molecules were obtained per 1 to 10 million input T cells. TCRdb ran MiXCR on the PCR reads and lists one entry per CDR3 protein. The sample has about 540,000 distinct CDR3 sequences; approximately 31% are singletons. Trimming stripped 8 bases from V and 7 bases from J, with 17 bases between. CDR3 length: 13 residues. Germline V gene lookup returns CDR1 MNHEY and CDR2 SVGEGT. Sequenced: blood. This sequence was found in a girl aged 2 to 17 with multiple sclerosis. The chain joins TRBV6-2 or TRBV6-3 to TRBJ1-2, with D tentatively TRBD1 (5 bases). CDR3 DNA sequence: TGTGCCAGCGCCCCACGGACGCAGGGTGGCTACACCTTC. It encodes CASAPRTQGGYTF.